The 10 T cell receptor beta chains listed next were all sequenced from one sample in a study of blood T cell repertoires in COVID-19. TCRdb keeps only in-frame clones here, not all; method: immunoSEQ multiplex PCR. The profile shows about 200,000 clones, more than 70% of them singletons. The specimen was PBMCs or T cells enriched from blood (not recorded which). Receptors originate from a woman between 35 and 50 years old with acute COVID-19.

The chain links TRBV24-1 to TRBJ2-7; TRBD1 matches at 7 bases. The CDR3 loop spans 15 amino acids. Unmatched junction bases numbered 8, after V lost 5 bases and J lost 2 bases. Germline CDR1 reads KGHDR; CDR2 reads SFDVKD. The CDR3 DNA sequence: TGTGCCACCAGTGCTGGCGCCGGGACAGCCTACGAGCAGTACTTC. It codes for CATSAGAGTAYEQYF.

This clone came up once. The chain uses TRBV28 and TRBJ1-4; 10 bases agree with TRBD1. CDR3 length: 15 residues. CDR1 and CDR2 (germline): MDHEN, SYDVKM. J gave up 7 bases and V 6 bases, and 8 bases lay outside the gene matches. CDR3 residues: CASSAGGTGVEKLFF. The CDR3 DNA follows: TGTGCCAGCAGCGCGGGGGGGACAGGGGTTGAAAAACTGTTTTTT.

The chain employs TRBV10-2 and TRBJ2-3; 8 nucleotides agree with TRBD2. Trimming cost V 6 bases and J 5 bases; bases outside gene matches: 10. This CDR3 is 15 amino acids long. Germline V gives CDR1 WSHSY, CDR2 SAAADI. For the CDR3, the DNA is TGCGCCAGCAGCGAACCGGGACTAGACTTAGATACGCAGTATTTT. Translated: CASSEPGLDLDTQYF.

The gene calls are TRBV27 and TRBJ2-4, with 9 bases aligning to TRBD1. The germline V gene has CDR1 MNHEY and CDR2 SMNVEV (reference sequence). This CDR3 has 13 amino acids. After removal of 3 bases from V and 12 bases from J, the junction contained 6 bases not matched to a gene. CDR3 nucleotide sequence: TGTGCCAGCAGTTTGAGGACAGGGGAGGCTCAGTACTTC. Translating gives CASSLRTGEAQYF.

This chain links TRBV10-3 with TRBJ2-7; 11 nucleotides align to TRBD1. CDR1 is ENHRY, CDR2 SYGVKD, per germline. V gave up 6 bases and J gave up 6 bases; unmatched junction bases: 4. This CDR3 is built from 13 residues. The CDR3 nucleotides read TGTGCCATCAGCGCGGGACAGGGGGTCGAGCAGTACTTC. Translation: CAISAGQGVEQYF.

The CDR3 here is CASDKTGANVLTF. The CDR3 region has the DNA TGTGCCAGCGACAAAACTGGGGCCAACGTCCTGACTTTC. The chain links TRBV6-5 to TRBJ2-6, with D uncertain. Germline V gives CDR1 MNHEY, CDR2 SVGAGI. V was trimmed by 8 bases and J by 2 bases, leaving 7 bases between them. The CDR3 sequence is 13 residues long.

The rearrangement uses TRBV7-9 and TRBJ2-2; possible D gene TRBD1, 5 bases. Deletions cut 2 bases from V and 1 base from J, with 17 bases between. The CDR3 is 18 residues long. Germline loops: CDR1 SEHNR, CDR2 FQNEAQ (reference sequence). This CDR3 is CASSLQGHDLKNTGELFF. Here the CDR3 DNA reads TGTGCCAGCAGCTTACAGGGTCATGACCTCAAGAACACCGGGGAGCTGTTTTTT.

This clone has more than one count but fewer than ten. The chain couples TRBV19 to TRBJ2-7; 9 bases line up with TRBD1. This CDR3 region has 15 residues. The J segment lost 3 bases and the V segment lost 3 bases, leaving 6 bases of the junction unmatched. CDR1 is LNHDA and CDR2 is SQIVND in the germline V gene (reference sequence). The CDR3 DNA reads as TGTGCCAGTAGTATTTCCGCGGGACAGGGCTACGAGCAGTACTTC. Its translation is CASSISAGQGYEQYF. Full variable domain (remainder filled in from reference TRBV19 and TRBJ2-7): DGGITQSPKYLFRKEGQNVTLSCEQNLNHDAMYWYRQDPGQGLRLIYYSQIVNDFQKGDIAEGYSVSREKKESFPLTVTSAQKNPTAFYLCASSISAGQGYEQYFGPGTRLTVT.

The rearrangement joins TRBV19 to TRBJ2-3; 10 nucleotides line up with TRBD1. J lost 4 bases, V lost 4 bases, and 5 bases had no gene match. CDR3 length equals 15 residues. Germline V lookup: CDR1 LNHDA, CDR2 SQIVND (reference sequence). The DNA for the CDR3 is TGTGCCAGTAGTACCCGGGACAGGGGCGCAGATACGCAGTATTTT. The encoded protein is CASSTRDRGADTQYF.

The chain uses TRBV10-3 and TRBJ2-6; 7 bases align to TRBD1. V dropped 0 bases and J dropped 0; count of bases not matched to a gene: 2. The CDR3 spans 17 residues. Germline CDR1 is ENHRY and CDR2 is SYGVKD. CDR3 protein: CAISESTGPSGANVLTF. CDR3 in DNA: TGTGCCATCAGTGAGTCGACAGGGCCCTCTGGGGCCAACGTCCTGACTTTC.